This TCR beta chain came from a study of regulatory and conventional T cells in RAG deficiency. Study findings and constraints: In Omenn syndrome, sorted "Tregs" may be peripherally activated cells. Omenn patients showed >90% Treg-Tconv overlap and shorter CDR3 lengths.

Blood CD4+ CD25-high CD127-low regulatory T cells supplied the genomic DNA template. Using immunoSEQ multiplex PCR, the repertoire was profiled, and TCRdb retains in-frame clones only, with some absent. The sample includes 5,500 to 8,500 clones, about 93% of them seen just once. As concerns this clone: Its antigen is not known.

Trimming removed 6 bases at V and 0 bases at J, with 12 bases between. Germline values: CDR1 MNHEY, CDR2 SVGAGI. There are 15 residues in the CDR3. These data also formed part of another study, on regulatory T cells. That paper adds: Primers: 52 TRBV forward and 13 TRBJ reverse. Regulatory T cells showed the strongest V-J pair restriction and V/J gene skewing among patient repertoires.

The origin of this receptor is a human donor in good health. Material: CD127- CD25+ CD4+ Tregs sorted from blood. This sequence joins TRBV6-5 and TRBJ1-3; no firm D call. This CDR3 is CASRTTVSSGNTIYF. CDR3 coding DNA: TGTGCCAGCAGGACAACAGTGAGCTCTGGAAACACCATATATTTT.